The rows below give T cell receptor beta chains drawn from one sample of a study of T cells in Graves' hyperthyroidism and ophthalmopathy. Using its own MiXCR run on the multiplex PCR reads, TCRdb lists one record per CDR3 protein. The table records around 340,000 distinct CDR3 sequences, roughly 15% of them present only once. The specimen sequenced was blood. These receptors all come from a young man with Graves' hyperthyroidism. The CDR3 runs from the conserved cysteine through the conserved F or W. A D gene is named only where the DNA matches it firmly. Expanded clones get a size class; other rows say once, few or many, or leave the size out.

clone_size j_call v_call d_call cdr3_aa
many TRBJ2-1 TRBV5-1 NA CASTPREKSNNEQFF
NA TRBJ2-7 TRBV28 NA CASSSPIHQQTYEQYF
many TRBJ2-1 TRBV20-1 NA CSARKGSYNEQFF
many TRBJ2-5 TRBV11-2 NA CASSPPGTAEETQYF
few TRBJ2-1 TRBV4-1 NA CASSHPSTGSSYNEQFF
many TRBJ1-1 TRBV6-1 NA CASKLGAGGTEAFF
many TRBJ1-2 TRBV11-3 NA CASSSEGHLNYGYTF
NA TRBJ2-1 TRBV13 TRBD1 CASSLGTGSREQFF
many TRBJ1-2 TRBV28 NA CASHTNYGYTF
many TRBJ2-7 TRBV2 NA CASEGVYAYEQYF
many TRBJ2-5 TRBV3-1 NA CASSQGIRYQETQYF
NA TRBJ1-5 TRBV6-1 TRBD1 CASGDRVSQPQHF
few TRBJ1-3 TRBV5-1 TRBD1 CASSSGTDRDGNTIYF
few TRBJ2-5 TRBV29-1 NA CSVDGGLKETQYF
many TRBJ2-7 TRBV2 NA CATNPQGRNEQYF
NA TRBJ2-7 TRBV29-1 TRBD2 CSVEAGWAAGGGYEQYF
NA TRBJ1-5 TRBV7-9 NA CASSLEEGPAFSQPQHF
many TRBJ2-7 TRBV24-1 NA CATSDSKSSYEQYF
NA TRBJ2-5 TRBV29-1 NA CSVVGGRGETQYF
NA TRBJ1-5 TRBV4-1 NA CASSPASLNQPQHF
many TRBJ2-5 TRBV20-1 NA CSARSETQYF
many TRBJ2-5 TRBV28 NA CASSHTRDGTQYF
NA TRBJ2-7 TRBV29-1 NA CSVEETETYEQYF
many TRBJ1-5 TRBV6-1 NA CGLINQPQHF
many TRBJ1-2 TRBV5-1 TRBD1 CASSYGQANYGYTF
NA TRBJ1-5 TRBV19 NA CASSISGASNQPQHF
NA TRBJ2-1 TRBV4-1 NA CASSQGIGEPYNEQFF
many TRBJ2-5 TRBV13 NA CASSLGDSLYQETQYF
few TRBJ2-7 TRBV4-1 NA CASSQDGGKMRDEQYF
few TRBJ2-4 TRBV6-1 NA CASRGAAAKNIQYF
many TRBJ2-7 TRBV28 TRBD1 CASQGTDNYEQYF
many TRBJ1-2 TRBV30 TRBD1 CAWSYQGALGYTF
NA TRBJ1-5 TRBV20-1 NA CSASTGGPGQPQHF
NA TRBJ1-5 TRBV6-2/TRBV6-3 NA CTSSPDWGRPQHF
many TRBJ2-7 TRBV15 TRBD1 CATSRDGQAVSYEQYF
NA TRBJ1-1 TRBV18 NA CASSPLGANTEAFF
NA TRBJ2-3 TRBV7-9 TRBD1 CASRDTLDRPMQYF
many TRBJ1-5 TRBV27 NA CASSIDYGTNQPQHF
once TRBJ2-2 TRBV19 NA CASRNTPNTGELFF
many TRBJ1-2 TRBV28 NA CASSLDRSIYGYTF
many TRBJ2-3 TRBV5-1 TRBD2 CASSLETSGSSTDTQYF
many TRBJ2-3 TRBV2 TRBD1 CASSAGQGLDTQYF
many TRBJ2-3 TRBV11-2 NA CASSKGSGMGDTQYF